This TCR beta chain was identified in a study of shared clonotypes between healthy human individuals. Study findings and constraints: Some naive CD4 clonotypes, roughly 4.7%, turned up in common across several donors. Relative to memory subsets, naive subsets generally showed larger estimated richness. Clonotype sharing across donors was expected to vary with sequencing depth.

Data came from immunoSEQ multiplex PCR; TCRdb stores just in-frame clones and leaves some out. The sample includes some 1.4 million clones, roughly 96% of them seen just once. After removal of 1 base from V and 4 bases from J, the junction contained 7 bases not matched to a gene. The germline V gene encodes CDR1 SEHNR and CDR2 FQNEAQ (reference sequence). The CDR3 is 17 residues long. Note on this clone: Its antigen is not identified.

Division of CD4+ cells produced a CD45RA+ naive subset and a CD45RA-negative memory subset. The TCR was taken from a man aged 30 to 45 in good health. The sequencing sample was made of naive CD4+ T cells sorted from blood. The subset was: CD45RA+ positively selected. This chain links TRBV7-9 with TRBJ1-4; TRBD1 matches at 9 bases. The CDR3 sequence: CASSLVRGQGLNEKLFF. For the CDR3, the DNA is TGTGCCAGCAGCTTAGTCAGAGGACAGGGGCTTAATGAAAAACTGTTTTTT. Drawing the rest from reference TRBV7-9 and TRBJ1-4, the complete variable domain is DTGVSQNPRHKITKRGQNVTFRCDPISEHNRLYWYRQTLGQGPEFLTYFQNEAQLEKSRLLSDRFSAERPKGSFSTLEIQRTEQGDSAMYLCASSLVRGQGLNEKLFFGSGTQLSVL.